The 7 T cell receptor beta chains in this list originate from one sample, sequenced in a study of T-cell reconstitution after alpha-beta-depleted transplantation in children. A TCRbeta library incorporating unique molecular identifiers was prepared. TCRdb recomputed calls from the PCR reads with MiXCR, one row per CDR3 protein. Here the sample spans a few hundred thousand distinct CDR3 sequences, approximately 9.8% being singletons. Sequencing was performed on PBMCs from the stem cell graft donor, taken from the stem cell graft. The receptors come from a human donor who donated a stem cell graft to a child with SCID.

The chain employs TRBV12-5 and TRBJ1-2; 8 bases fit TRBD1. Germline trimming cut 5 bases from V and 3 bases from J; bases unmatched to any gene: 11. Germline V lookup: CDR1 LGHNT, CDR2 FRNRAP. The CDR3 is 16 amino acids. The CDR3 DNA is TGTGCTAGTGGTCCCCCCGACAGGGGCGGCGACTATGGCTACACCTTC. This codes for CASGPPDRGGDYGYTF. Together with reference TRBV12-5 and TRBJ1-2, the CDR3 gives the full variable domain: DARVTQTPRHKVTEMGQEVTMRCQPILGHNTVFWYRQTMMQGLELLAYFRNRAPLDDSGMPKDRFSAEMPDATLATLKIQPSEPRDSAVYFCASGPPDRGGDYGYTFGSGTRLTVV.

The genes are TRBV6-5 and TRBJ1-5, with 7 bases aligning to TRBD1. CDR1 and CDR2 (germline): MNHEY, SVGAGI. The CDR3 length is 14 residues. Trimming took 9 bases from V and 2 from J; bases not matched to a gene: 7. CDR3: CASRGQTRNQPQHF. DNA of the CDR3: TGTGCCAGTAGGGGACAGACGCGCAATCAGCCCCAGCATTTT.

This clonotype has a handful of counts. V is TRBV5-5 and J is TRBJ2-7; possibly TRBD2 for D (5 bases). The CDR3 covers 11 residues. The germline V and J ends were trimmed by 6 bases and 2 bases, with 6 bases remaining between them. From germline, CDR1 is SGHKS and CDR2 YYEKEE (reference sequence). This chain's CDR3 is CASTGTYEQYF. The CDR3 DNA reads as TGTGCCAGCACGGGGACCTACGAGCAGTACTTC.

This clonotype came up many times. The chain is built from TRBV2 and TRBJ2-3; 11 bases match TRBD2. The CDR3 is 16 residues long. The ends lost 7 bases at V and 2 bases at J; junction bases unmatched: 8. Looked up from germline, CDR1 is SNHLY and CDR2 is FYNNEI. The CDR3 spells CASTRTSGRVTDTQYF. The DNA of the CDR3 is TGTGCCAGCACTCGGACTAGCGGGCGAGTCACAGATACGCAGTATTTT.

This clonotype has a handful of counts. V usage is TRBV7-2 and J usage is TRBJ2-3, with 10 positions matching TRBD2. After removal of 8 bases from V and 5 bases from J, the junction contained 7 bases not matched to a gene. CDR3 length: 14 amino acids. Germline loops: CDR1 SGHTA, CDR2 FQGNSA. The CDR3 spells CASGVAGGLDTQYF. For the CDR3, the DNA is TGTGCCAGCGGGGTAGCGGGGGGATTAGATACGCAGTATTTT.

This clonotype was seen repeatedly, ten times or more. The V gene is TRBV14, the J gene TRBJ2-3; possible D gene TRBD2, 6 bases. CDR3 size: 13 residues. Germline V CDR1 and CDR2: SGHDN, FVKESK. Trimming shortened V by 3 bases and J by 9 bases, and 13 bases separated the two germline ends. Here the CDR3 reads CASSQTMAGTQYF. Here the CDR3 DNA reads TGTGCCAGCAGCCAGACAATGGCGGGGACGCAGTATTTT.

This clonotype was counted between two and nine times. The chain links TRBV3-1 to TRBJ1-2; perhaps TRBD1 as D (5 bases). Germline assignment: CDR1 LGHDT and CDR2 YNNKEL (reference sequence). With 7 bases removed from V and 8 bases from J, the gap between germline ends came to 17 bases. The CDR3 consists of 13 residues. The CDR3 reads CASTQGAGYGYTF. Here the CDR3 DNA reads TGTGCCAGCACGCAAGGGGCGGGTTACGGCTACACCTTC.